The T cell receptor beta chain described here comes from a study of pediatric ulcerative colitis. Per the germline V gene, CDR1 is MDHEN and CDR2 is SYDVKM. V lost 4 bases to trimming and J lost 4 bases; unmatched junction nucleotides: 9. This CDR3 spans 16 amino acids. During colonoscopy, one to two rectal pinch biopsies were collected. TCRdb keeps only in-frame clones here, not all; method: immunoSEQ multiplex PCR. The sample lists some 10,000 clones; 80% to 90% were seen once. The sample consisted of gut tissue. The chain uses TRBV28 and TRBJ2-1; 8 bases map to TRBD2. The TCR comes from a girl aged 10 to 17 who was a control in a study of pediatric ulcerative colitis. The CDR3 sequence: CASSSLFREGYNEQFF. CDR3 DNA: TGTGCCAGCAGTTCCCTTTTCCGGGAGGGATACAATGAGCAGTTCTTC.